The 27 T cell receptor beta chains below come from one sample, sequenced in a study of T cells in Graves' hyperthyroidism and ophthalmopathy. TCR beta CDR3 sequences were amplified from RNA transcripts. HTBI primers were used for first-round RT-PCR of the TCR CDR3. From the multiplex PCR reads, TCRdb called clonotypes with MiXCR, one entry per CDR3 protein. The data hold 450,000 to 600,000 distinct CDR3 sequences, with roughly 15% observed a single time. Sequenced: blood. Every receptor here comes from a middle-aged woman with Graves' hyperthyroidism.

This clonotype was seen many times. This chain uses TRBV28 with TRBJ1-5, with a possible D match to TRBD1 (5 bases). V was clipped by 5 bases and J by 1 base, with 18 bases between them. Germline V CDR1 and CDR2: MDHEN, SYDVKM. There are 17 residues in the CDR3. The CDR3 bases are TGTGCCAGCAGTCCCAACCCTCAGGGTAGAAGCAATCAGCCCCAGCATTTT. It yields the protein CASSPNPQGRSNQPQHF.

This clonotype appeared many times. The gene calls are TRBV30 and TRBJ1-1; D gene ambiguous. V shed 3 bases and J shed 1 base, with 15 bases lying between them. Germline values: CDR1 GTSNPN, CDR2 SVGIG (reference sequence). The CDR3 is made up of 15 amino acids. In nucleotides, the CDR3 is TGTGCCTGGAGGACGAATACGTGGGGGAACACTGAAGCTTTCTTT. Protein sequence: CAWRTNTWGNTEAFF.

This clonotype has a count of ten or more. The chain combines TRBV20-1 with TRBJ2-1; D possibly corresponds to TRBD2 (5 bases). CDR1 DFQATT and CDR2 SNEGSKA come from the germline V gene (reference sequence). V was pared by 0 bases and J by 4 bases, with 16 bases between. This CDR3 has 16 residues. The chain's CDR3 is CSARDMERQIYNEQFF. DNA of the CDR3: TGCAGTGCTAGAGATATGGAGCGGCAGATTTACAATGAGCAGTTCTTC.

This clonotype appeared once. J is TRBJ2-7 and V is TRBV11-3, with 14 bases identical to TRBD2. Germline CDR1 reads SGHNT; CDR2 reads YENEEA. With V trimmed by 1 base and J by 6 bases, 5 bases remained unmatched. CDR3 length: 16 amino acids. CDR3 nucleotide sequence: TGTGCCAGCAGCTTAGCCGGGACTAGCGGGAGCGGCGAGCAGTACTTC. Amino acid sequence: CASSLAGTSGSGEQYF.

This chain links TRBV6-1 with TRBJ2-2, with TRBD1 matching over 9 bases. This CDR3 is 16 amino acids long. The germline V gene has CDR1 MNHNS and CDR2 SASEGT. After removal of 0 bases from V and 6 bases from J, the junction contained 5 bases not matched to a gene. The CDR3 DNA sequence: TGTGCCAGCAGTGAAGCCGGGACAGGGTGGTCCGGGGAGCTGTTTTTT. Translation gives CASSEAGTGWSGELFF.

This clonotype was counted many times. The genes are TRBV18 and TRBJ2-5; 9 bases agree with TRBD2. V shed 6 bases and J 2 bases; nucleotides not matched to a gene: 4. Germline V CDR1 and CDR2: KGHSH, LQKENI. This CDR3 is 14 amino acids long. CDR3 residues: CASSTTSGQETQYF. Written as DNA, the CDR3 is TGTGCCAGCTCCACGACTAGCGGACAAGAGACCCAGTACTTC. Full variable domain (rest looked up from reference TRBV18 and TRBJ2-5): NAGVMQNPRHLVRRRGQEARLRCSPMKGHSHVYWYRQLPEEGLKFMVYLQKENIIDESGMPKERFSAEFPKEGPSILRIQQVVRGDSAAYFCASSTTSGQETQYFGPGTRLLVL.

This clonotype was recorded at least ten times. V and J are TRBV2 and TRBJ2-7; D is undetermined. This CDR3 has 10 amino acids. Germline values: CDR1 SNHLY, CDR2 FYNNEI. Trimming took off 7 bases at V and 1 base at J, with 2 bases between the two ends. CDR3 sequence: CASKSYEQYF. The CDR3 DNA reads TGTGCCAGCAAATCCTACGAGCAGTACTTC.

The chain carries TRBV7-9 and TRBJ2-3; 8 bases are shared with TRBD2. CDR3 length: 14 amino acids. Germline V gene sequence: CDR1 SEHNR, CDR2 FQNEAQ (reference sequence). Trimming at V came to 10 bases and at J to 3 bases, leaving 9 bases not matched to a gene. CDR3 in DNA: TGTGCCACACAGCAGCGGGAGAGGACAGATACGCAGTATTTT. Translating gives CATQQRERTDTQYF.

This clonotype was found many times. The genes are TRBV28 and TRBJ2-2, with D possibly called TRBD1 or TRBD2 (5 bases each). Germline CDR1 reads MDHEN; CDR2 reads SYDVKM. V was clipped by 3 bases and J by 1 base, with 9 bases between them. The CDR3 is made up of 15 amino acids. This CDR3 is CASSLGERNTGELFF. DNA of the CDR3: TGTGCCAGCAGTTTGGGGGAGCGGAACACCGGGGAGCTGTTTTTT.

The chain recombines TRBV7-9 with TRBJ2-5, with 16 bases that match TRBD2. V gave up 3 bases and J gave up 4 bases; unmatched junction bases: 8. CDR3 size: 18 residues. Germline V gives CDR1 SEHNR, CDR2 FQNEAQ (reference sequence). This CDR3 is CASSLGLAGGPASETQYF. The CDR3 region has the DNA TGTGCCAGCAGCTTGGGACTAGCGGGAGGGCCGGCATCAGAGACCCAGTACTTC.

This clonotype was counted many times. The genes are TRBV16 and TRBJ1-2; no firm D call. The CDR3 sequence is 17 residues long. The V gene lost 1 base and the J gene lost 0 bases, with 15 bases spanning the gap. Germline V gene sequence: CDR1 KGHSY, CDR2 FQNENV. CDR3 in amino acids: CASSQWATEGPNYGYTF. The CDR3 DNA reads TGTGCCAGCAGCCAATGGGCCACCGAGGGCCCTAACTATGGCTACACCTTC.

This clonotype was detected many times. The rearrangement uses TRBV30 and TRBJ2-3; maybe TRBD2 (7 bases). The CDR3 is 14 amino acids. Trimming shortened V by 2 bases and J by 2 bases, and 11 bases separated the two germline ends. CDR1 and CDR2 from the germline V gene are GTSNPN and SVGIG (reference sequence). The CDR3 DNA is TGTGCCTGGAGTCGGGGGGCGACCACAGATACGCAGTATTTT. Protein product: CAWSRGATTDTQYF.

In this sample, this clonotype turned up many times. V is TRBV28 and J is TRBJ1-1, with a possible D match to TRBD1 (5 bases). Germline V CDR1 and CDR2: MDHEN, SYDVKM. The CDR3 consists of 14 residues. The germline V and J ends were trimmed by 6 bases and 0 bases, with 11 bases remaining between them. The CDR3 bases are TGTGCCAGCAGACCGGGACCGATGAACACTGAAGCTTTCTTT. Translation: CASRPGPMNTEAFF.

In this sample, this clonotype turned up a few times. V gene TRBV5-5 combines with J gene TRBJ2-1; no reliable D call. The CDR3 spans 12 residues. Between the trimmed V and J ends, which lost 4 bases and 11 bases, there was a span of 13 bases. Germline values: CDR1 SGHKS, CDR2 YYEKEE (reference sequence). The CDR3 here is CASSKPREQQFF. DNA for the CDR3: TGTGCCAGCAGCAAACCTCGAGAGCAGCAGTTCTTC.

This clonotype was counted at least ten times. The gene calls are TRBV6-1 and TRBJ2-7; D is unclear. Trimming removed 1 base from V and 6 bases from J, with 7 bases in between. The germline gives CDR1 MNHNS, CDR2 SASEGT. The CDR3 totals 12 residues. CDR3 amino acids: CASSEVVSEQYF. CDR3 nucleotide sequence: TGTGCCAGCAGTGAAGTCGTATCCGAGCAGTACTTC.

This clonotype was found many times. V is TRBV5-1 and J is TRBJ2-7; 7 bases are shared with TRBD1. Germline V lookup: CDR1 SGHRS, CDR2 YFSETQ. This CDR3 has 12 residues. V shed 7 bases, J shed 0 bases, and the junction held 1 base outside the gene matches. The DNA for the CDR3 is TGCGCCAGCCGGGACAGCTCCTACGAGCAGTACTTC. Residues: CASRDSSYEQYF.

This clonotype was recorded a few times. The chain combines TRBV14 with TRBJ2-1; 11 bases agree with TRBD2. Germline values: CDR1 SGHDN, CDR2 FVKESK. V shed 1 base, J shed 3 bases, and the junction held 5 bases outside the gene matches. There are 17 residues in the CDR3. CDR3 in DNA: TGTGCCAGCAGCCAAGCAGTGACTAGCGGGATCTACAATGAGCAGTTCTTC. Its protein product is CASSQAVTSGIYNEQFF.

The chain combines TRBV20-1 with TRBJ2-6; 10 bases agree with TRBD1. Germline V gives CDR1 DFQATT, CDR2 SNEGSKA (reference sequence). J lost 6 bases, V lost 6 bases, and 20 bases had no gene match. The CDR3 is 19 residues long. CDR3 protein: CSATARDRGLTFLANVLTF. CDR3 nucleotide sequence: TGCAGTGCAACCGCCCGTGACAGGGGGCTCACGTTTTTGGCCAACGTCCTGACTTTC.

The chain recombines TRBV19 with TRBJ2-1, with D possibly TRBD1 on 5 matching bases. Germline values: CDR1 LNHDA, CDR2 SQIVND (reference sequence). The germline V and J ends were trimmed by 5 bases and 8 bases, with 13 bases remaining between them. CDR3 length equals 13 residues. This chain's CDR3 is CASSALTVDEQFF. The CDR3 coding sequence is TGTGCCAGTAGTGCATTGACAGTAGATGAGCAGTTCTTC. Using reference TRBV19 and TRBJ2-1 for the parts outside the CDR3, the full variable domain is DGGITQSPKYLFRKEGQNVTLSCEQNLNHDAMYWYRQDPGQGLRLIYYSQIVNDFQKGDIAEGYSVSREKKESFPLTVTSAQKNPTAFYLCASSALTVDEQFFGPGTRLTVL.

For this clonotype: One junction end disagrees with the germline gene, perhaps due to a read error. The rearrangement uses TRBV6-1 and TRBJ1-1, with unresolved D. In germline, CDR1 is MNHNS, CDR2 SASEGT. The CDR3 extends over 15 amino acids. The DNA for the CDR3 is TGTGCCGGCAGTGAGACATTCCGCGAACCCACTGAAGCTTTCTTT. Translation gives CAGSETFREPTEAFF.

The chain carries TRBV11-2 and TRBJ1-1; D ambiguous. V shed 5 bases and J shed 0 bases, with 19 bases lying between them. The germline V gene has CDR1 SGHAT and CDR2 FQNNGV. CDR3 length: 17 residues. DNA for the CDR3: TGTGCCAGCAGCCCCCGGCGGGCAGGTGGGATGAACACTGAAGCTTTCTTT. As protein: CASSPRRAGGMNTEAFF.

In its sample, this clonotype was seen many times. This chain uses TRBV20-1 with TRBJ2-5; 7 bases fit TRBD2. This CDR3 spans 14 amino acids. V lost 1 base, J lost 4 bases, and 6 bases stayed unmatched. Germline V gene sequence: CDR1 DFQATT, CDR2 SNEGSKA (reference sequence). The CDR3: CSARGTRLVETQYF. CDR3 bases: TGCAGTGCTAGAGGGACTAGACTCGTAGAGACCCAGTACTTC.

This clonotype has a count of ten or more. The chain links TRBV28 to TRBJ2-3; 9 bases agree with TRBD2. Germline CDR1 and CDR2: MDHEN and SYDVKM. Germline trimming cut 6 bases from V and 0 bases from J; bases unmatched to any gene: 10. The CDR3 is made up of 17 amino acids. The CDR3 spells CASSHSGSFGSTDTQYF. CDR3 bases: TGTGCCAGCAGCCATAGCGGGAGTTTCGGGAGCACAGATACGCAGTATTTT.

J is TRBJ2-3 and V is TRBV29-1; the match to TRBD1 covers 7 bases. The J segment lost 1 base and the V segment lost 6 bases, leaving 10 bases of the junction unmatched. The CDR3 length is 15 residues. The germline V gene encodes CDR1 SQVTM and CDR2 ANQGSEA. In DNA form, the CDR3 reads TGCAGCGTGACACTTCGGGACAGCCGCACAGATACGCAGTATTTT. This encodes CSVTLRDSRTDTQYF.

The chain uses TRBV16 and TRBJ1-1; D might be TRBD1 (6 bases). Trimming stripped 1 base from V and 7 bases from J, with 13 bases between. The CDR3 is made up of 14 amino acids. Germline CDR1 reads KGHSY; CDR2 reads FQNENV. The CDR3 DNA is TGTGCCAGCAGCCAATGGGGGGCAGTTGATGAAGCTTTCTTT. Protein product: CASSQWGAVDEAFF.

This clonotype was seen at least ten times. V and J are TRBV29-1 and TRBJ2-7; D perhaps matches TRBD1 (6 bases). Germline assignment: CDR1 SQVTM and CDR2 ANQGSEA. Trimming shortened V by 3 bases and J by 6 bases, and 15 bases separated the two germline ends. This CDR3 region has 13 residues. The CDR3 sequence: CSVERQGIGEQYF. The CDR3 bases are TGCAGCGTTGAGAGGCAGGGGATCGGCGAGCAGTACTTC.

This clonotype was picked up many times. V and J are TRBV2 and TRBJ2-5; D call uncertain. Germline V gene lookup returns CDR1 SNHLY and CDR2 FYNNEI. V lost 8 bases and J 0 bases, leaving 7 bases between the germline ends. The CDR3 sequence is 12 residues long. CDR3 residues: CASQGYQETQYF. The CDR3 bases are TGTGCCAGCCAAGGGTACCAAGAGACCCAGTACTTC.